This entry lists 21 T cell receptor beta chains sequenced from one sample in a study of Ad26.COV2.S vaccination and SARS-CoV-2 variants. The protocol was immunoSEQ multiplex PCR, while the TCRdb copy is restricted to in-frame clones and leaves out a portion. The sample carries 250,000 to 300,000 clones, roughly 86% recorded once. Treatment in this sample: 19 received Ad26.COV2.S at low or high dose, single or two shots; 5 received placebo; per-sample allocation not given. Vaccine and placebo recipients were sampled on day 63 after the first injection. This sample comprised peripheral blood, obtained in a trial of Ad26.COV2.S vaccine versus placebo. The source is a person aged 18-60 years who received the Ad26.COV2.S COVID-19 vaccine or a placebo.

The rearrangement joins TRBV6-5 to TRBJ2-1, with D maybe TRBD1 (5 bases). Germline CDR1 and CDR2: MNHEY and SVGAGI. V was cut by 0 bases and J by 11 bases, with 11 bases left in between. The CDR3 sequence is 13 residues long. CDR3 loop: CASSYSTGAKQFF. The CDR3 DNA follows: TGTGCCAGCAGTTACTCGACTGGGGCTAAGCAGTTCTTC.

The chain couples TRBV7-9 to TRBJ1-1; TRBD1 matches at 7 bases. CDR3 length: 15 amino acids. V lost 2 bases and J lost 1; bases outside the gene matches: 4. Germline lookup yields CDR1 SEHNR and CDR2 FQNEAQ (reference sequence). The CDR3 nucleotides are TGTGCCAGCAGCTTATCCCCAGGGGGGAACACTGAAGCTTTCTTT. Its protein is CASSLSPGGNTEAFF.

The gene calls are TRBV27 and TRBJ2-3; D perhaps matches TRBD2 (5 bases). Trimming took 6 bases from V and 6 from J, leaving 13 bases between them. CDR3 length equals 13 residues. In germline, CDR1 is MNHEY, CDR2 SMNVEV (reference sequence). CDR3: CASSGPGGDTQYF. As DNA, the CDR3 is TGTGCCAGCAGCGGACCTGGAGGCGATACGCAGTATTTT.

The DNA for the CDR3 is TGCGCCAGCAGCTTGGAAGGGGGGGCCGCAGATACGCAGTATTTT. Translation: CASSLEGGAADTQYF. The chain uses TRBV5-1 and TRBJ2-3, with D perhaps TRBD2 (7 bases). This CDR3 is 15 amino acids long. Germline CDR1 and CDR2: SGHRS and YFSETQ. Trimming left V 0 bases short and J 4 bases short, with 12 bases between. The full variable domain, in which reference TRBV5-1 and TRBJ2-3 provide the parts outside the CDR3, is KAGVTQTPRYLIKTRGQQVTLSCSPISGHRSVSWYQQTPGQGLQFLFEYFSETQRNKGNFPGRFSGRQFSNSRSEMNVSTLELGDSALYLCASSLEGGAADTQYFGPGTRLTVL.

The genes are TRBV5-8 and TRBJ2-5; D is ambiguous. V lost 7 bases and J lost 7, with 14 bases in between. The V gene's germline CDR1 is SGHTS and CDR2 YDEGEE. The CDR3 has 12 amino acids. CDR3 loop: CASLTGLGTQYF. In DNA, the CDR3 is TGTGCCAGCCTGACTGGCCTCGGGACCCAGTACTTC.

CDR3 sequence (DNA): TGCGCCAGCAGCCGAGAAAAGACTAGCGGGGGGGCAGATACGCAGTATTTT. Residues: CASSREKTSGGADTQYF. This rearrangement joins TRBV5-1 to TRBJ2-3, with 14 bases lining up with TRBD2. Trimming cost V 4 bases and J 4 bases; bases outside gene matches: 8. Germline CDR1 SGHRS, CDR2 YFSETQ. The CDR3 extends over 17 amino acids.

This chain joins TRBV6-6 and TRBJ2-7; 11 nucleotides align to TRBD2. The CDR3 sequence is 14 residues long. The V segment lost 6 bases and the J segment 1 base; nucleotides outside the gene matches: 2. Looked up from germline, CDR1 is MNHNY and CDR2 is SVGAGI (reference sequence). CDR3 DNA sequence: TGTGCCAGCAGGAGACTAGCGGGATCCTACGAGCAGTACTTC. Encoded protein: CASRRLAGSYEQYF.

This chain uses TRBV6-6 with TRBJ2-7; D may match TRBD1 or TRBD2 (5 bases each). CDR1 is MNHNY and CDR2 is SVGAGI in the germline V gene (reference sequence). V gave up 5 bases and J gave up 7 bases, with 15 bases separating them. The CDR3 runs 13 residues. The CDR3 sequence is CASSLGTEREQYF. CDR3 sequence (DNA): TGTGCCAGCAGTCTTGGGACGGAGCGGGAGCAGTACTTC.

The genes are TRBV2 and TRBJ1-2; TRBD1 is a possible D gene (5 bases). CDR3 length equals 15 residues. Germline V gives CDR1 SNHLY, CDR2 FYNNEI. Trimming took off 2 bases at V and 0 bases at J, with 10 bases between the two ends. The CDR3 here is CASSEQGIANYGYTF. The CDR3 nucleotides are TGTGCCAGCAGTGAACAGGGAATAGCTAACTATGGCTACACCTTC.

This clone has a handful of counts. V and J are TRBV5-1 and TRBJ1-1, with D tentatively TRBD1 (5 bases). The germline CDR1 and CDR2 sequences are SGHRS and YFSETQ. Trimming shortened V by 6 bases and J by 1 base, and 19 bases separated the two germline ends. The CDR3 contains 16 residues. The CDR3 DNA follows: TGCGCCAGCAATTGGGGGTACACGCTACGGAACACTGAAGCTTTCTTT. This translates into CASNWGYTLRNTEAFF.

This rearrangement joins TRBV10-2 to TRBJ2-5; TRBD1 matches 7 bases. This CDR3 is built from 16 residues. The V and J ends lost 6 bases and 4 bases, in that order; junction bases with no gene match: 14. Per germline, CDR1 WSHSY and CDR2 SAAADI. CDR3 nucleotides: TGCGCCAGCAGGGGGGATAGGGGGCGGTCAGGAGAGACCCAGTACTTC. Its protein is CASRGDRGRSGETQYF.

V is TRBV28 and J is TRBJ2-3; perhaps TRBD1 as D (6 bases). The germline gives CDR1 MDHEN, CDR2 SYDVKM. The CDR3 contains 12 residues. V shed 6 bases and J shed 12 bases, with 16 bases lying between them. CDR3 residues: CASSSGQPGQYF. The CDR3 nucleotides are TGTGCCAGCAGCTCCGGACAGCCCGGCCAGTATTTT.

The rearrangement uses TRBV5-1 and TRBJ2-2, with D unresolved. V was cut by 0 bases and J by 5 bases, with 5 bases left in between. The CDR3 consists of 13 residues. The germline CDR1 and CDR2 sequences are SGHRS and YFSETQ. In nucleotides, the CDR3 is TGCGCCAGCAGCTTGGAGAGGACCGGGGAGCTGTTTTTT. This codes for CASSLERTGELFF. Variable domain in full (rest from reference TRBV5-1 and TRBJ2-2): KAGVTQTPRYLIKTRGQQVTLSCSPISGHRSVSWYQQTPGQGLQFLFEYFSETQRNKGNFPGRFSGRQFSNSRSEMNVSTLELGDSALYLCASSLERTGELFFGEGSRLTVL.

The chain combines TRBV6-5 with TRBJ2-7; D possibly corresponds to TRBD2 (5 bases). Trimming pared 0 bases from V and 7 bases from J, leaving 16 bases between. CDR1 MNHEY and CDR2 SVGAGI come from the germline V gene. The CDR3 extends over 15 amino acids. CDR3 DNA: TGTGCCAGCAGTTACTCCTTAGAATGGTCGGGAGAGCAGTACTTC. Its protein is CASSYSLEWSGEQYF.

The chain combines TRBV9 with TRBJ2-5; 7 bases are shared with TRBD2. Germline V lookup: CDR1 SGDLS, CDR2 YYNGEE. This CDR3 is 15 amino acids long. The V segment lost 3 bases and the J segment 6 bases; nucleotides outside the gene matches: 11. CDR3 in DNA: TGTGCCAGCAGCGAAAGCGGGACTCTGGGAAAGACCCAGTACTTC. Residues: CASSESGTLGKTQYF. The full variable domain, rest sourced from reference TRBV9 and TRBJ2-5, is DSGVTQTPKHLITATGQRVTLRCSPRSGDLSVYWYQQSLDQGLQFLIQYYNGEERAKGNILERFSAQQFPDLHSELNLSSLELGDSALYFCASSESGTLGKTQYFGPGTRLLVL.

There are a few counts of this clone. This chain uses TRBV7-2 with TRBJ1-1; TRBD1 agrees at 9 bases. Germline CDR1 and CDR2: SGHTA and FQGNSA. The CDR3 length is 18 residues. J lost 1 base, V lost 0 bases, and 9 bases had no gene match. The CDR3 sequence is CASSLAEGQGPSNTEAFF. The CDR3 region has the DNA TGTGCCAGCAGCTTAGCGGAGGGACAGGGTCCCTCGAACACTGAAGCTTTCTTT.

CDR3 region: CASSLTGPPLRSGNTIYF. The CDR3 DNA sequence: TGCGCCAGCAGCTTGACAGGGCCCCCACTTCGGTCTGGAAACACCATATATTTT. The genes are TRBV5-1 and TRBJ1-3; D perhaps matches TRBD1 (6 bases). The CDR3 length is 18 residues. Germline assignment: CDR1 SGHRS and CDR2 YFSETQ. V was clipped by 1 base and J by 1 base, with 18 bases between them.

This chain uses TRBV5-1 with TRBJ2-7; tentatively, D is TRBD1 (6 bases). The CDR3 loop spans 13 amino acids. Germline V gene sequence: CDR1 SGHRS, CDR2 YFSETQ. V lost 4 bases and J 1 base, leaving 9 bases between the germline ends. CDR3 protein: CASSLGQSYEQYF. In DNA form, the CDR3 reads TGCGCCAGCAGCCTAGGACAGTCCTACGAGCAGTACTTC.

This rearrangement joins TRBV14 to TRBJ1-2; a possible D gene is TRBD1 (6 bases). V was clipped by 2 bases and J by 7 bases, with 14 bases between them. The V gene's germline CDR1 is SGHDN and CDR2 FVKESK. CDR3 length: 14 amino acids. The CDR3 nucleotides are TGTGCCAGCAGCCAAATGTGGGGGCAGGGTGGCTACACCTTC. Amino acid sequence: CASSQMWGQGGYTF. The whole variable domain, remainder taken from reference TRBV14 and TRBJ1-2, is EAGVTQFPSHSVIEKGQTVTLRCDPISGHDNLYWYRRVMGKEIKFLLHFVKESKQDESGMPNNRFLAERTGGTYSTLKVQPAELEDSGVYFCASSQMWGQGGYTFGSGTRLTVV.

This clone was observed at least ten times. The chain has TRBV3-1 (or the pseudogene TRBV3-2) and TRBJ2-7, with D possibly called TRBD1 or TRBD2 (6 bases each). The germline gives CDR1 LGHDT, CDR2 YNNKEL (reference sequence). The CDR3 contains 13 residues. CDR3 sequence (DNA): TGTCAGGAGGGGGTTAGCGTGGTCTACGAGCAGTACTTC. Its translation is CQEGVSVVYEQYF.

There are a few counts of this clone. The chain couples TRBV6-2 or TRBV6-3 to TRBJ2-7; D unclear. The CDR3 totals 16 residues. Germline V gene lookup returns CDR1 MNHEY and CDR2 SVGEGT. Trimming removed 2 bases at V and 2 bases at J, with 16 bases between. CDR3: CASSYRRPGGTYEQYF. The CDR3 DNA sequence: TGTGCCAGCAGTTACCGTCGCCCGGGTGGGACCTACGAGCAGTACTTC.